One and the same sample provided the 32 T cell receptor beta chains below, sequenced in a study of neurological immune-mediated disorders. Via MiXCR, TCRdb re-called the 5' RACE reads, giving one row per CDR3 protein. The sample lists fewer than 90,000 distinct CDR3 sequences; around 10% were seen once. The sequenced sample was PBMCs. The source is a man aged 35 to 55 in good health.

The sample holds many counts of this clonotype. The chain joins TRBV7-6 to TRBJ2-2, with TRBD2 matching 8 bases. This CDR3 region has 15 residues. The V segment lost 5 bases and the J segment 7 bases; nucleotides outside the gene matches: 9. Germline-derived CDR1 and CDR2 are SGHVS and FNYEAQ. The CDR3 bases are TGTGCCAGCAGCCCGGGGGAGCGGGGGATCGGGGAGCTGTTTTTT. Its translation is CASSPGERGIGELFF.

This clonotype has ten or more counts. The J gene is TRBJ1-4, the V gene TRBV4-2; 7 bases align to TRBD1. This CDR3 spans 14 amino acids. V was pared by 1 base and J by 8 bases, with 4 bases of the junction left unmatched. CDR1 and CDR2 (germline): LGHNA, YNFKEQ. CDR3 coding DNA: TGTGCCAGCAGCCAAGGAGGAGGGGGCGAAAAACTGTTTTTT. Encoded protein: CASSQGGGGEKLFF.

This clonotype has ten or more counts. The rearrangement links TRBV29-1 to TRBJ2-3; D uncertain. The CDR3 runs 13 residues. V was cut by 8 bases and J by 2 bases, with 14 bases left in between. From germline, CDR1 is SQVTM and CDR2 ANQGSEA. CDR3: CSPLGGNTDTQYF. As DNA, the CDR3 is TGCAGCCCCTTGGGTGGTAACACAGATACGCAGTATTTT.

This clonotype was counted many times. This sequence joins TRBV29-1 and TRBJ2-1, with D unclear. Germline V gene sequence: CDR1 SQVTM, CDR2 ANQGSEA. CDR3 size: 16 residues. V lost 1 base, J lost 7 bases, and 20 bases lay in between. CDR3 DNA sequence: TGCAGCGTTGAAGGGTACTCCAACTATCCCACAAATGAGCAGTTCTTC. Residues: CSVEGYSNYPTNEQFF.

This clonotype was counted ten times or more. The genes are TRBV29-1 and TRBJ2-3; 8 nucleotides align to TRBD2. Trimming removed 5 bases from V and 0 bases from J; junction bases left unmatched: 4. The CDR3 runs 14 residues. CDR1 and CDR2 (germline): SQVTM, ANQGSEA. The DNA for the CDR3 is TGCAGCGTTCCCGGCGGGGGGAGCACAGATACGCAGTATTTT. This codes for CSVPGGGSTDTQYF.

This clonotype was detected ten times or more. The CDR3 DNA follows: TGTGCCAGTGGCGAGGGGCGGCACACCGGGGAGCTGTTTTTT. Translated, it gives CASGEGRHTGELFF. The chain joins TRBV19 to TRBJ2-2; perhaps D is TRBD1 or TRBD2 (5 bases each). The CDR3 runs to 14 residues. Trimming took off 8 bases at V and 3 bases at J, with 13 bases between the two ends. Per the germline V gene, CDR1 is LNHDA and CDR2 is SQIVND (reference sequence).

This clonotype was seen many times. The CDR3 region is CASSLANSRKAGANVLTF. In DNA form, the CDR3 reads TGTGCCAGCAGCTTAGCGAATAGCAGGAAGGCTGGGGCCAACGTCCTGACTTTC. The rearrangement uses TRBV7-2 and TRBJ2-6; no clear D gene. Germline CDR1 is SGHTA and CDR2 is FQGNSA. This CDR3 is built from 18 residues. V lost 0 bases and J 2 bases, leaving 14 bases between the germline ends.

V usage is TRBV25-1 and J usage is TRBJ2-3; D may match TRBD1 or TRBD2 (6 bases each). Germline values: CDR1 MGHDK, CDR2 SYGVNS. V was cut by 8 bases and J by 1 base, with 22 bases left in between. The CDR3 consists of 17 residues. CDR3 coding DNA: TGTGCCAGCCGTAAACCAAGGGGGGCCCATGGCACAGATACGCAGTATTTT. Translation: CASRKPRGAHGTDTQYF.

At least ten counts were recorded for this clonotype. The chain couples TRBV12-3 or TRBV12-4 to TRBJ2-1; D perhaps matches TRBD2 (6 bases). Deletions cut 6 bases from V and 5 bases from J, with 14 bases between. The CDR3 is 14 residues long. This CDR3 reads CASSRGLTNNEQFF. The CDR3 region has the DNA TGTGCCAGCAGCCGGGGACTCACCAACAATGAGCAGTTCTTC.

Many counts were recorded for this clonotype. The CDR3 coding sequence is TGTGCCAGCAGCTTAGCGAGGCTAGCTACAGATACGCAGTATTTT. Translating it yields CASSLARLATDTQYF. V usage is TRBV11-1 and J usage is TRBJ2-3; a weak D match, TRBD2 (5 bases). CDR1 is SGHAT and CDR2 is FQDESV in the germline V gene (reference sequence). V was clipped by 0 bases and J by 3 bases, with 10 bases between them. The CDR3 is made up of 15 amino acids.

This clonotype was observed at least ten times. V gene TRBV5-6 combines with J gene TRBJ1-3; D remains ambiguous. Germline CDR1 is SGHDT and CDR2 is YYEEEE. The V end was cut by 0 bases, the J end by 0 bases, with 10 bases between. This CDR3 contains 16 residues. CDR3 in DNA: TGTGCCAGCAGCTTGGATACGGTAATCTCTGGAAACACCATATATTTT. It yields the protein CASSLDTVISGNTIYF.

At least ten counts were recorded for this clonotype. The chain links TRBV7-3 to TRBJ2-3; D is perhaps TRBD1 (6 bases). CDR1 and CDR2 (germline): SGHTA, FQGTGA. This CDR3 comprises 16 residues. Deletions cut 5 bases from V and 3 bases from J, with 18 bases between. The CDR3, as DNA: TGTGCCAGCAGCCTAAGGGGGAATGCGGCAACAGATACGCAGTATTTT. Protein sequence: CASSLRGNAATDTQYF.

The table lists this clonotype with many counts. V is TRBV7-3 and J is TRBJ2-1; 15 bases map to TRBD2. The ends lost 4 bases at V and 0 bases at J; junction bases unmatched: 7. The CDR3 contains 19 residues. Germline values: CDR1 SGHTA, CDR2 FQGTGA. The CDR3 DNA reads TGTGCCAGCAGCTCGGGACTAGCGGGGGGCCCCAGCTCCTACAATGAGCAGTTCTTC. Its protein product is CASSSGLAGGPSSYNEQFF.

Here the CDR3 reads CASSQDLWTGELFF. In DNA form, the CDR3 reads TGTGCCAGCAGCCAAGATCTATGGACCGGGGAGCTGTTTTTT. The gene calls are TRBV14 and TRBJ2-2, with no clear D. CDR1 and CDR2 from the germline V gene are SGHDN and FVKESK. CDR3 length: 14 residues. Trimming stripped 0 bases from V and 5 bases from J, with 7 bases between.

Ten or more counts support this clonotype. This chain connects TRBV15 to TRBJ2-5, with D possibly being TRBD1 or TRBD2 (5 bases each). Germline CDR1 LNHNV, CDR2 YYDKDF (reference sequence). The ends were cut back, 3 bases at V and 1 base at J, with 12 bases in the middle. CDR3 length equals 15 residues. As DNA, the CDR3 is TGTGCCACCAGCAGGGACCCGGGACCCCAAGAGACCCAGTACTTC. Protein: CATSRDPGPQETQYF.

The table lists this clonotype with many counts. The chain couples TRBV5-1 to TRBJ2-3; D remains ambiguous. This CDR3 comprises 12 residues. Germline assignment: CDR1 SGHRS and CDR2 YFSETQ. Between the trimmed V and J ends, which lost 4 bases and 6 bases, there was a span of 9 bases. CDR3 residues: CASSPQEDTQYF. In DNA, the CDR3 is TGCGCCAGCAGCCCACAAGAGGATACGCAGTATTTT.

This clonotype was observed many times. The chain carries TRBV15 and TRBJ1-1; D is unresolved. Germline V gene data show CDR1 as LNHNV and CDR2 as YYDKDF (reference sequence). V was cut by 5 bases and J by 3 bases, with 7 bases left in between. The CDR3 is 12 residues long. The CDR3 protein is CATSRWDTEAFF. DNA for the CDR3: TGTGCCACCAGCCGGTGGGACACTGAAGCTTTCTTT.

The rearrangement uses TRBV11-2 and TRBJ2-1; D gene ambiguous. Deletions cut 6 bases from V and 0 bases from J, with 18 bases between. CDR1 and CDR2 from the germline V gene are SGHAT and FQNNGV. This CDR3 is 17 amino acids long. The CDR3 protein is CASRPSLRKPSYNEQFF. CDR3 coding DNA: TGTGCCAGCAGACCCAGCCTGCGGAAGCCCTCCTACAATGAGCAGTTCTTC.

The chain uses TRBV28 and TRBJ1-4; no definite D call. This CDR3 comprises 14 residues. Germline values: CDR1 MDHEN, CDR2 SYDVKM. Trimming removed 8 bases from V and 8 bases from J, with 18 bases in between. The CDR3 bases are TGTGCCAGCGTCGGATCACTCGCGGGCGAAAAACTGTTTTTT. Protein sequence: CASVGSLAGEKLFF.

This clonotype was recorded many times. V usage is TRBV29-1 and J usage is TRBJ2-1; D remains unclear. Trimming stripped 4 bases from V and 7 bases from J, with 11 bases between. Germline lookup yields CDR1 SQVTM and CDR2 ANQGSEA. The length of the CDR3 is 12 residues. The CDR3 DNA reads TGCAGCGTTGGAATTCAGAGGAATGAGCAGTTCTTC. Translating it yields CSVGIQRNEQFF.

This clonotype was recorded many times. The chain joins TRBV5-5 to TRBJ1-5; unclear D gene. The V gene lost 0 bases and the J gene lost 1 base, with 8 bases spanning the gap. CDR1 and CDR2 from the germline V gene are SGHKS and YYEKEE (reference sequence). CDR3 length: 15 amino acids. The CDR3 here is CASSLAGGSNQPQHF. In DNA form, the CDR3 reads TGTGCCAGCAGCTTGGCCGGTGGGAGCAATCAGCCCCAGCATTTT.

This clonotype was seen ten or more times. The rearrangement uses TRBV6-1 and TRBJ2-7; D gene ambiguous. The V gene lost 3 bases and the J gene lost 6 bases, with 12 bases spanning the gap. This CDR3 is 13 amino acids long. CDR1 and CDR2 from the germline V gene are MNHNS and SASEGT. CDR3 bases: TGTGCCAGCAGTGATTGGCCCGGAATCGAGCAGTACTTC. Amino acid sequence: CASSDWPGIEQYF.

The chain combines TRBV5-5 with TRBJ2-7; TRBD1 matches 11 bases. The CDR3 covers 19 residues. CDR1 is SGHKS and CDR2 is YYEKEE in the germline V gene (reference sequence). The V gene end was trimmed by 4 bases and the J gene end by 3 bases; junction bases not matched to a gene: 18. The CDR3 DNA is TGTGCCAGCAGCCCAAGATCCGGGACAGGGGGGCGACCCTACTACGAGCAGTACTTC. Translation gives CASSPRSGTGGRPYYEQYF. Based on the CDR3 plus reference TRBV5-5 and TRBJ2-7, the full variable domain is DAGVTQSPTHLIKTRGQQVTLRCSPISGHKSVSWYQQVLGQGPQFIFQYYEKEERGRGNFPDRFSARQFPNYSSELNVNALLLGDSALYLCASSPRSGTGGRPYYEQYFGPGTRLTVT.

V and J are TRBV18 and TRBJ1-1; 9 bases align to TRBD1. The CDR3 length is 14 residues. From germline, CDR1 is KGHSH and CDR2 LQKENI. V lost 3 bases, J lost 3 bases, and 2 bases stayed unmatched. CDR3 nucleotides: TGTGCCAGCTCACCCCGGGACAGGGACACTGAAGCTTTCTTT. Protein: CASSPRDRDTEAFF.

CDR3 bases: TGTGCCAGCAGCTTGGACAGGGCATCCTACAATGAGCAGTTCTTC. Protein sequence: CASSLDRASYNEQFF. The chain uses TRBV5-4 and TRBJ2-1; D is perhaps TRBD1 (6 bases). Trimming took off 0 bases at V and 1 base at J, with 8 bases between the two ends. The CDR3 extends over 15 amino acids. Germline V gives CDR1 SGHNT, CDR2 YYREEE (reference sequence). Looking up the rest from reference TRBV5-4 and TRBJ2-1 gives the full variable domain: ETGVTQSPTHLIKTRGQQVTLRCSSQSGHNTVSWYQQALGQGPQFIFQYYREEENGRGNFPPRFSGLQFPNYSSELNVNALELDDSALYLCASSLDRASYNEQFFGPGTRLTVL.

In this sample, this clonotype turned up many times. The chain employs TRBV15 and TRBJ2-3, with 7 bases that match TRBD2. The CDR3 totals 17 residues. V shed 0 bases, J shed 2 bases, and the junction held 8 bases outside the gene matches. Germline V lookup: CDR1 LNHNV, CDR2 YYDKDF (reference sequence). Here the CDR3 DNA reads TGTGCCACCAGCAGAGAACGGCTAGCGGCGCCCACAGATACGCAGTATTTT. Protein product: CATSRERLAAPTDTQYF.

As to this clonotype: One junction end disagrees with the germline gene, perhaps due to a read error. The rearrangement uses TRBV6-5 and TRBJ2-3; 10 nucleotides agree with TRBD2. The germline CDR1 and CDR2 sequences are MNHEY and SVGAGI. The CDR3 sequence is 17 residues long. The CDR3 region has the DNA TGTGCCATCAGTGATCCTTCTCTTAGCGGGGGGTTAGATACGCAGTATTTT. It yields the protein CAISDPSLSGGLDTQYF.

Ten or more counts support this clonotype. CDR3 sequence (DNA): TGTGCCAGCACCCTCGACAGGGACCTGAACACTGAAGCTTTCTTT. Translation gives CASTLDRDLNTEAFF. The V and J genes are TRBV7-3 and TRBJ1-1; 7 bases are a match to TRBD1. CDR1 is SGHTA, CDR2 FQGTGA, per germline. With V trimmed by 7 bases and J by 0 bases, 8 bases remained unmatched. There are 15 residues in the CDR3.

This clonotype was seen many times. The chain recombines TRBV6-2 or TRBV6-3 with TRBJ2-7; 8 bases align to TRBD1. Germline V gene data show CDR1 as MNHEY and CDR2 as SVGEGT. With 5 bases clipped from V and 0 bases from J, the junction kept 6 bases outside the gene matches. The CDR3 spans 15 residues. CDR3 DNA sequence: TGTGCCAGCAGTATCACAGGGGGTGACTCCTACGAGCAGTACTTC. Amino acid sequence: CASSITGGDSYEQYF.

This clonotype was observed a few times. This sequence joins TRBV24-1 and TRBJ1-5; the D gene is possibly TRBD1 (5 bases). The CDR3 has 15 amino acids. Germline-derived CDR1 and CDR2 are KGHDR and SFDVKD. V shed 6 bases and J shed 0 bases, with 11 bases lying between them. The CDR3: CATSRSGSSNQPQHF. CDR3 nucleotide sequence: TGTGCCACCAGTCGGTCAGGGAGTAGCAATCAGCCCCAGCATTTT.

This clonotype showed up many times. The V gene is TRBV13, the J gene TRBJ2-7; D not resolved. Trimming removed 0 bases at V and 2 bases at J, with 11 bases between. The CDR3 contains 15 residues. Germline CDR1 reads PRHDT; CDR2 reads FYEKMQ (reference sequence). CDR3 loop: CASSLGVQPPYEQYF. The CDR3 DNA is TGTGCCAGCAGCTTAGGCGTTCAACCTCCCTACGAGCAGTACTTC.

The CDR3 DNA is TGCAGCGTTGGGCCCGGGACAAGTAACATTCAGTACTTC. Amino acid sequence: CSVGPGTSNIQYF. The V gene is TRBV29-1, the J gene TRBJ2-4; D is perhaps TRBD1 (6 bases). This CDR3 region has 13 residues. CDR1 is SQVTM and CDR2 is ANQGSEA in the germline V gene. V was cut by 4 bases and J by 7 bases, with 14 bases left in between.